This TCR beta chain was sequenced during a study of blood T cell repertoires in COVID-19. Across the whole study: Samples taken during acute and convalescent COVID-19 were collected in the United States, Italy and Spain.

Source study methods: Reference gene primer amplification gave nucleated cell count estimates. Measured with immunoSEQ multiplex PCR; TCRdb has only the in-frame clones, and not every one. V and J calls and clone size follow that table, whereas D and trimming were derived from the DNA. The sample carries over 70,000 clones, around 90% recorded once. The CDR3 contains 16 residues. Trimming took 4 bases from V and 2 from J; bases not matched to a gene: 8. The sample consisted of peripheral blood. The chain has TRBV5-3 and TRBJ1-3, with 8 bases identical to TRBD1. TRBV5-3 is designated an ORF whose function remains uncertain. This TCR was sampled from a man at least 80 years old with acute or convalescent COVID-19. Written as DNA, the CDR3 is TGTGCCAGAAGCCCGGACAGGGTGGACCCTGGAAACACCATATATTTT. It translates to CARSPDRVDPGNTIYF.